The sequence of this T cell receptor (beta chain) was determined in a study of blood T cell repertoires in COVID-19. Study-level information: PBMCs, B-cell-depleted T cells, or T cells provided the cDNA or gDNA that made up the material.

Data came from immunoSEQ multiplex PCR; TCRdb stores just in-frame clones and leaves some out. The sample carries 300,000 to 400,000 clones, more than 80% recorded once. V was clipped by 2 bases and J by 3 bases, with 8 bases between them. The germline gives CDR1 LNHNV, CDR2 YYDKDF (reference sequence). CDR3 length: 13 amino acids. The V gene is TRBV15, the J gene TRBJ2-7, with a weak D call TRBD1 (5 bases). This clonotype was obtained from a woman aged 25 to 39 with COVID-19, enrolled during active disease. Sequences were obtained from peripheral blood. In DNA form, the CDR3 reads TGTGCCACCAGCAGACTCCAGGGCTACGAGCAGTACTTC. The encoded protein is CATSRLQGYEQYF.